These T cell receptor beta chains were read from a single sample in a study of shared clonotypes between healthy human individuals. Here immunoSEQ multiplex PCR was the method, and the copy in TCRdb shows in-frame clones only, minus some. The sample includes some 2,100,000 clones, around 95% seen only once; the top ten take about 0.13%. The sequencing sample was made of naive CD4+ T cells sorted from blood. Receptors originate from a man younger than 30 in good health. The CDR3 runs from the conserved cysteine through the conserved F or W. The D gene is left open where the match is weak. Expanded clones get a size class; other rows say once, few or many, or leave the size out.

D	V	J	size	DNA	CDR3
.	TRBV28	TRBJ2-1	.	TGTGCCAGCTTGAATGGGGGGTGGGACAATGAGCAGTTCTTC	CASLNGGWDNEQFF
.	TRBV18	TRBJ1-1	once	TGTGCCAGCTCCCCGACCGTGAACACTGAAGCTTTCTTT	CASSPTVNTEAFF
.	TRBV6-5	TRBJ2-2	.	TGTGCCAGCAGTACGCAGGGACTTCCCACCGGGGAGCTGTTTTTT	CASSTQGLPTGELFF
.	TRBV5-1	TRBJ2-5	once	TGCGCCAGCAGCTCGAACGGCAATACAGAGACCCAGTACTTC	CASSSNGNTETQYF
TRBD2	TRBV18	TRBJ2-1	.	TGTGCCAGCTCACCACCTTCAAGGCTAGCGGGAGCCAATGAGCAGTTCTTC	CASSPPSRLAGANEQFF
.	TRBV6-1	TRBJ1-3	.	TGTGCCAGCTTAGCCGGGACGGGAGGAAACACCATATATTTT	CASLAGTGGNTIYF
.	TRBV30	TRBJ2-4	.	TGTGCCTGGAGTGTAGCACCCCCACCCAAAAACATTCAGTACTTC	CAWSVAPPPKNIQYF
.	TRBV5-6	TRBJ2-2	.	TGTGCCAGCAGCTTGGGTCCCAGCCTCACCGGGGAGCTGTTTTTT	CASSLGPSLTGELFF
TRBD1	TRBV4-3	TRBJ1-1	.	TGCGCCAGCAGCCGGGTACAGGGGGGCACTGAAGCTTTCTTT	CASSRVQGGTEAFF
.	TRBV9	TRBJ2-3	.	TGTGCCAGCAGTAAATTCACGACAGATACGCAGTATTTT	CASSKFTTDTQYF
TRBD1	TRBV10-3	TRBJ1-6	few	TGTGCCGCGACAGGGGGCAACAATTCACCCCTCCACTTT	CAATGGNNSPLHF
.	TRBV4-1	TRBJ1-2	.	TGCGCCAGCAGCCAGGAGGGGCTGGGCAACTATGGCTACACCTTC	CASSQEGLGNYGYTF
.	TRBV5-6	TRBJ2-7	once	TGTGCCAGCAGCCAGATTTCCTACGAGCAGTACTTC	CASSQISYEQYF
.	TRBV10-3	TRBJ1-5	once	TGTGCCATCGGGGGGCAGGGTCTGGCAAATCAGCCCCAGCATTTT	CAIGGQGLANQPQHF
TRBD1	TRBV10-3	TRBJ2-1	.	TGTGCCGCCACCGGGACAGGGAGTATTGAGCAGTTCTTC	CAATGTGSIEQFF
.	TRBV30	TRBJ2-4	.	TGTGCCTGGAGTGTACTAAAAAACATTCAGTACTTC	CAWSVLKNIQYF
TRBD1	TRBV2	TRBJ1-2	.	TGTGCCAGCAGTGCAGGGGGGAGCTATGGCTACACCTTC	CASSAGGSYGYTF
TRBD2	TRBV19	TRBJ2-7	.	TGTGCCAGTACCGGGACTAGCGCGTCCGAGCAGTACTTC	CASTGTSASEQYF
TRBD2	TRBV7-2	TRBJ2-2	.	TGTGCCAGCAGCCGCGGACTAGCGGGGAGGACCGGGGAGCTGTTTTTT	CASSRGLAGRTGELFF
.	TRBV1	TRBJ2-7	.	TGCACCAGCAGCCAAGATCCAGACAGGGCAGAAGGGGGGTACGAGCAGTACTTC	CTSSQDPDRAEGGYEQYF
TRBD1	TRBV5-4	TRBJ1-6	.	TGTGCCAGCAGCTTGCGGGGACAGGGGGCAGGTTCACCCCTCCACTTT	CASSLRGQGAGSPLHF
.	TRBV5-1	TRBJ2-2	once	TGCGCCAGCCGCAGGTCGACCTTGAACACCGGGGAGCTGTTTTTT	CASRRSTLNTGELFF
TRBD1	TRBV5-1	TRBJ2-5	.	TGCGCCAGCTCGGACAGGGTGGGAGAGACCCAGTACTTC	CASSDRVGETQYF
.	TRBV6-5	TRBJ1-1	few	TGTGCCAGCAGTTCCGTCCGGTCGGGAGGCACTGAAGCTTTCTTT	CASSSVRSGGTEAFF
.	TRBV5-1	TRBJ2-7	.	TGCGCCAGCAGCTTAGCGGCTAGCTCCTACGAGCAGTACTTC	CASSLAASSYEQYF
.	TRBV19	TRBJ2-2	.	TGTGCCAGTAGTATAGGGAAAGGCCCCCTGGGGAGCGGGGAGCTGTTTTTT	CASSIGKGPLGSGELFF
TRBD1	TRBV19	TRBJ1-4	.	TGTGCCAGTAGAAGGGGGCCGGGAACTAATGAAAAACTGTTTTTT	CASRRGPGTNEKLFF
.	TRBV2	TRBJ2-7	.	TGTGCCAGCGCCGCTTCGGAGATGAGGTCCTACGAGCAGTACTTC	CASAASEMRSYEQYF
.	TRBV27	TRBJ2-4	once	TGTGCCAGCGGGGAGGGGGCTAGAGCCAAAAACATTCAGTACTTC	CASGEGARAKNIQYF
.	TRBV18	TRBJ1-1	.	TGTGCCAGCTCATCCAACCGACAGACGGTGAACACTGAAGCTTTCTTT	CASSSNRQTVNTEAFF
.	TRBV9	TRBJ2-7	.	TGTGCCAGCAGCGTTGAGGAGTCCTACGAGCAGTACTTC	CASSVEESYEQYF
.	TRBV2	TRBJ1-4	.	TGTGCCAGCACCCAGGCAGGGAAAACTAATGAAAAACTGTTTTTT	CASTQAGKTNEKLFF
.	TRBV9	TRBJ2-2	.	TGTGCCAGCGGTCGGGGGACGAACACCGGGGAGCTGTTTTTT	CASGRGTNTGELFF
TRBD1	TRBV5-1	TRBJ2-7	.	TGCGCCAGCAGCACAACAGGGGGAGCCTCGTCCTACGAGCAGTACTTC	CASSTTGGASSYEQYF
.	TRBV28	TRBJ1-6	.	TGTGCCAGCAGTTTACCCAACTTCTTTCCCACTGGCAATTCACCCCTCCACTTT	CASSLPNFFPTGNSPLHF
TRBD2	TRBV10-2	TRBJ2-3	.	TGCGCCAGCAGGTGGACTAGCGGCACAGATACGCAGTATTTT	CASRWTSGTDTQYF
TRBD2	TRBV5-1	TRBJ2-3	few	TGCGCCAGCAGCCTTAGCGGGGGCACAGATACGCAGTATTTT	CASSLSGGTDTQYF
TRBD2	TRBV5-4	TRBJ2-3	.	TGTGCCAGCAGCTTGGTAGTGGGAGGGTCGGACGGAGATACGCAGTATTTT	CASSLVVGGSDGDTQYF
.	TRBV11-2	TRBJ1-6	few	TGTGCCAGCAGCTTAGGCGGGGAAATAAGGAATTCACCCCTCCACTTT	CASSLGGEIRNSPLHF
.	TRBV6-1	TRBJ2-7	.	TGTGCCAGCACTAATACGGGACGGGCCGACTACGAGCAGTACTTC	CASTNTGRADYEQYF
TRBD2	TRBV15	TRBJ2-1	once	TGTGCCACCAGCGGACTAGCGGGGTACAATGAGCAGTTCTTC	CATSGLAGYNEQFF
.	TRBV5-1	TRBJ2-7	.	TGCGCCAGCAGCTTGGTGGCACTGGTTAGCTCCTACGAGCAGTACTTC	CASSLVALVSSYEQYF
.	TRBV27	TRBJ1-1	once	TGTGCCAGCAGTAGAGGCGGCACTGAAGCTTTCTTT	CASSRGGTEAFF
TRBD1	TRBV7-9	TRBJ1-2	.	TGTGCCAGCAGCACATACGGGACAGCGTCTTATGGCTACACCTTC	CASSTYGTASYGYTF
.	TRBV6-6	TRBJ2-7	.	TGTGCCAGCAGTCCCTCTTTAGGCTACGAGCAGTACTTC	CASSPSLGYEQYF
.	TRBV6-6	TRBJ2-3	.	TGTGCCAGCAGTCGGGACGGGTCCAGGAGCACAGATACGCAGTATTTT	CASSRDGSRSTDTQYF
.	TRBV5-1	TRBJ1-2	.	TGCGCCAGCCGCTTGGGGGAGGGGAGCCCCCATGGCTACACCTTC	CASRLGEGSPHGYTF
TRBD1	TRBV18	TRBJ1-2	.	TGTGCCAGCTCACCCGGACAGGGCTCTAACTATGGCTACACCTTC	CASSPGQGSNYGYTF